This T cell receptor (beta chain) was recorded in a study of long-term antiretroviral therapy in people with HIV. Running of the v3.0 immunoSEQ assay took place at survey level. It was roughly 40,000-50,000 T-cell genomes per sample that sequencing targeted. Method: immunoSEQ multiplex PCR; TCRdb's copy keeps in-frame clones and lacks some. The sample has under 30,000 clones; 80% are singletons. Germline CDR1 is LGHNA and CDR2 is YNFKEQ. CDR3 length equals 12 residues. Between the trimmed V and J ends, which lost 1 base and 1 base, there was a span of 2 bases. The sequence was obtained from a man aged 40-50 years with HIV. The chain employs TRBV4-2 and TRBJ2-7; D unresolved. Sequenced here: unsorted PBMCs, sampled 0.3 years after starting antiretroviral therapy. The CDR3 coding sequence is TGTGCCAGCAGCCAAGGTTCCTACGAGCAGTACTTC. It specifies CASSQGSYEQYF.